This T cell receptor (beta chain) was identified in a study of blood T cell repertoires in COVID-19. Overall study: Sites in the United States, Italy and Spain provided acute and convalescent COVID-19 samples. PBMCs, B-cell-depleted T cells, or T cells were the source of the cDNA or gDNA that made up the material.

The V end lost 0 bases, the J end lost 4 bases, and 13 bases lay between the germline ends. The germline V gene has CDR1 SGDLS and CDR2 YYNGEE. The length of the CDR3 is 15 residues. Methods used by the authors: Reference gene primer amplification in the assay estimated nucleated cell counts. Some clones are missing from TCRdb's copy, which holds only in-frame ones; the method was immunoSEQ multiplex PCR. The V and J calls and clone size are taken from that table; D and trimming were inferred from the DNA. Of about 260,000 clones in the sample, just under 85% were seen once. Input material: peripheral blood. The clonotype comes from a woman aged 80 or older with acute or convalescent COVID-19. The chain couples TRBV9 to TRBJ1-2; D possibly corresponds to TRBD1 (5 bases). The CDR3 protein is CASSVAPTGGYGYTF. The CDR3 region has the DNA TGTGCCAGCAGCGTAGCCCCCACCGGGGGCTATGGCTACACCTTC.